The T cell receptor (beta chain) described here comes from a study of blood T cell repertoires in COVID-19. Losses at the gene ends were 2 bases for V and 3 bases for J; bases not matched to a gene: 9. CDR1 and CDR2 from the germline V gene are SGHTA and FQGNSA. This CDR3 region has 17 residues. Generated by immunoSEQ multiplex PCR, the TCRdb table keeps only in-frame clones and is missing some. The table includes about 200,000 clones, around 88% detected once. Across about two dozen US areas, participants ranged in age from 18 to 89 years. The sequenced sample was PBMCs or T cells enriched from blood (not recorded which). The chain employs TRBV7-2 and TRBJ2-1; 8 positions agree with TRBD2. The TCR comes from a man aged 35 to 55 with acute COVID-19. Here the CDR3 DNA reads TGTGCCAGCAGCTTACAACCCGCGGGAGGAGGCTACAATGAGCAGTTCTTC. Its translation: CASSLQPAGGGYNEQFF.